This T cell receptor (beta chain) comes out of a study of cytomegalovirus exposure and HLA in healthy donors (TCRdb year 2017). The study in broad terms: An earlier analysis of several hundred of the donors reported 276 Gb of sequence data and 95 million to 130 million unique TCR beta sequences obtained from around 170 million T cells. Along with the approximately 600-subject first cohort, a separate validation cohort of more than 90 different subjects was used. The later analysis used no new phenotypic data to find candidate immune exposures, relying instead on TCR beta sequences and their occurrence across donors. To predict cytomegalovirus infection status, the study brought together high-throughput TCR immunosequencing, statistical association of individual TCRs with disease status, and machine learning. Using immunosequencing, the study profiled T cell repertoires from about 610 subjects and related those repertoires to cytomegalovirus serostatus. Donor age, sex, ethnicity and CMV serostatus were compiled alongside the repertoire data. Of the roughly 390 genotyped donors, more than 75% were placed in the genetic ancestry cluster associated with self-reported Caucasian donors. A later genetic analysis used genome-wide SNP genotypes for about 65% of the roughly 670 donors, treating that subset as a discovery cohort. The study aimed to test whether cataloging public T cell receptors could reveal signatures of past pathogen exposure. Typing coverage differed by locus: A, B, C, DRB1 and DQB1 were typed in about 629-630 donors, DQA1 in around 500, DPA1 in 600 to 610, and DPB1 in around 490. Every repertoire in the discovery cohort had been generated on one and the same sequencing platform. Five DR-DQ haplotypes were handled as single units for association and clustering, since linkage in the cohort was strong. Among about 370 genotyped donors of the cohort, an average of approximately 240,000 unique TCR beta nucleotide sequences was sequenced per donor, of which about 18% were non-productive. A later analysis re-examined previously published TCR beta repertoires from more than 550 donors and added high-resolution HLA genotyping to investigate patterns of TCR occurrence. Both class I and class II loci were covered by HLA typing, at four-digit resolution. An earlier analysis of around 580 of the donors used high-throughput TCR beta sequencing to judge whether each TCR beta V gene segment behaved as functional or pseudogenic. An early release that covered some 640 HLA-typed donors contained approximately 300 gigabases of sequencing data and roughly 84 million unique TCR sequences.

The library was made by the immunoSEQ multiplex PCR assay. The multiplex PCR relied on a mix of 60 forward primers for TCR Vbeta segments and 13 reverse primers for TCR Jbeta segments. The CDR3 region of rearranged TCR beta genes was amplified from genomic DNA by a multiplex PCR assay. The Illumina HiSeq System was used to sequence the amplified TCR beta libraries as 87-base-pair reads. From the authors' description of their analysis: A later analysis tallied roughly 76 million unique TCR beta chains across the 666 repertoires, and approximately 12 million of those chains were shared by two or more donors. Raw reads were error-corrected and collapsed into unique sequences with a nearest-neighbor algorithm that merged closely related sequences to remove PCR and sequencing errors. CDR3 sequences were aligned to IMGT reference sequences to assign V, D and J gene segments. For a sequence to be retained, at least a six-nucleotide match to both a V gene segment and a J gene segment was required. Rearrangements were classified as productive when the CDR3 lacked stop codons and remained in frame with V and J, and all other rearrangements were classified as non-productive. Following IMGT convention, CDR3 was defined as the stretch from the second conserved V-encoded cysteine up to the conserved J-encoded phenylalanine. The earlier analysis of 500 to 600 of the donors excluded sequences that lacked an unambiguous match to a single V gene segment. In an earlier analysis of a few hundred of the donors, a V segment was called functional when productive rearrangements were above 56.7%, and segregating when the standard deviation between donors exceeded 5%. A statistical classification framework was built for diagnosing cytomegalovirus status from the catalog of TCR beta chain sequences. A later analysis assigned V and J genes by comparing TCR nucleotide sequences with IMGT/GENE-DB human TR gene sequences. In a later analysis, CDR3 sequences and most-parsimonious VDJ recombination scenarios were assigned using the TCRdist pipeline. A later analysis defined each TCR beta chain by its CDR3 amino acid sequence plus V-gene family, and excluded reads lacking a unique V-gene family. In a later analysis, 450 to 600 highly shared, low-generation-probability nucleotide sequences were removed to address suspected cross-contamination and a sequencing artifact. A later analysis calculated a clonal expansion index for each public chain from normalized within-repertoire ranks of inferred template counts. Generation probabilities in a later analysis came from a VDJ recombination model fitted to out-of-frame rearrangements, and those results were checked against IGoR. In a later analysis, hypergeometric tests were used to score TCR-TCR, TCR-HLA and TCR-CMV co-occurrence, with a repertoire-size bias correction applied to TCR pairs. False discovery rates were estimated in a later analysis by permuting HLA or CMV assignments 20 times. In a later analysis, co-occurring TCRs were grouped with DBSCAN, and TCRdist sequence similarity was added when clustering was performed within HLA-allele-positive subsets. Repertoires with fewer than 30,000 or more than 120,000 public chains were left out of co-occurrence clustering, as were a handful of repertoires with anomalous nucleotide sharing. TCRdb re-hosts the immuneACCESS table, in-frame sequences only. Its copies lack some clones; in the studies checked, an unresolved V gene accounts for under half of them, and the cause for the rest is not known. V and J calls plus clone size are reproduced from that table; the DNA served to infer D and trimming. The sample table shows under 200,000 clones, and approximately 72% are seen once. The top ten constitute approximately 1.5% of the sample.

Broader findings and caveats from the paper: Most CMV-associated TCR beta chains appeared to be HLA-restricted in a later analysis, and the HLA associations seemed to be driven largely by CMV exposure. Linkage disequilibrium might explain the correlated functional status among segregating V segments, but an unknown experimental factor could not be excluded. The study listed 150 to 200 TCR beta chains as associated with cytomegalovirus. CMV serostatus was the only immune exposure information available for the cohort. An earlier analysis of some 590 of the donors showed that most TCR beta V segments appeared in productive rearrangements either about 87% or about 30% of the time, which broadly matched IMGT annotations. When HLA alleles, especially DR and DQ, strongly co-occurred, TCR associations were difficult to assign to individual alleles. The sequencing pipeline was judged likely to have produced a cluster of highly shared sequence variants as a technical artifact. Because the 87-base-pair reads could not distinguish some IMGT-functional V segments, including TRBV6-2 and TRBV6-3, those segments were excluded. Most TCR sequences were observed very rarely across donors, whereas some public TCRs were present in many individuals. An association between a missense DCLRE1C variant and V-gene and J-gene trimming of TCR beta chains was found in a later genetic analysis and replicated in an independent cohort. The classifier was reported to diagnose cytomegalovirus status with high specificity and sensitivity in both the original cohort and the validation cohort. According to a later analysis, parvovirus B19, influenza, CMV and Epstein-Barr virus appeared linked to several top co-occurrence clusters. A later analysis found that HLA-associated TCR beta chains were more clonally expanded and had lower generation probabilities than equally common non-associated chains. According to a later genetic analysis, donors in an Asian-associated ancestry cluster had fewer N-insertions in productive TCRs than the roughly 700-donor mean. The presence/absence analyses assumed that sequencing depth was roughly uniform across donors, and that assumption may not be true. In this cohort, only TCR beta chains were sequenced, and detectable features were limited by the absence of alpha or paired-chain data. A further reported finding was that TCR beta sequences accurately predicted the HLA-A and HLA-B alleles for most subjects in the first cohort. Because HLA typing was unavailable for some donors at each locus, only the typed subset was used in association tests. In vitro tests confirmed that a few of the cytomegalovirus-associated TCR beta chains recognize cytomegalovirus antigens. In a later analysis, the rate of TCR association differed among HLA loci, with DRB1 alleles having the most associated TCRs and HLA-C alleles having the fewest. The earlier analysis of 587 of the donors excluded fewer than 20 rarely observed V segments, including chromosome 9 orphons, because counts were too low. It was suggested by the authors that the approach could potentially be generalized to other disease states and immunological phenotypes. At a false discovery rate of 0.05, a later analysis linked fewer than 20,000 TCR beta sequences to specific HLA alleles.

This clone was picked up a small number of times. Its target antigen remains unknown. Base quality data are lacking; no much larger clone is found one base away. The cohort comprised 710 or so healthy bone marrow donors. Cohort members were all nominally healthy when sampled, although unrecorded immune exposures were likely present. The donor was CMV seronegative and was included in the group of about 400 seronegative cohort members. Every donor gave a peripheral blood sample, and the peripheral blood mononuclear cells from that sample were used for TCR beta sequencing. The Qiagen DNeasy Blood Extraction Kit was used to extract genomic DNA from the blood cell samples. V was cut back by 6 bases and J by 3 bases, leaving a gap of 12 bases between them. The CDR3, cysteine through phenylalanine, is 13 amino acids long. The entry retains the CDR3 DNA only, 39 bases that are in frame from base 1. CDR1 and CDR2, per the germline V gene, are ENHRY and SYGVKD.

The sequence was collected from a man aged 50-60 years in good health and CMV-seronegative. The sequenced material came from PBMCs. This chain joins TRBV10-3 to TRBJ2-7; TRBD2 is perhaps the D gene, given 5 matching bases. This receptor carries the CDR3 CAISLSRDYEQYF. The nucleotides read TGTGCCATCAGCCTCTCCCGGGACTACGAGCAGTACTTC.